The sample holds one count of the clone carrying this T cell receptor (beta chain). This CDR3 is built from 16 residues. Deletions cut 7 bases from V and 7 bases from J, with 23 bases between. Exclusion of a patient followed from autoimmune disease history or systemic immunosuppression. With baseline, cycle 4 day 1, and cycle 7 day 1 as timepoints, blood was sampled. Sequenced by immunoSEQ multiplex PCR; TCRdb stores in-frame clones only, minus some. In the table there are under 80,000 clones, around nine tenths of which are singletons. The sample belongs to a study of OX40 agonist ivuxolimab in advanced cancers. About the study: Patients received intravenous ivuxolimab every 2 weeks at 0.01 to 10 mg/kg.

V is TRBV23-1 and J is TRBJ1-5; a possible D gene is TRBD1 (6 bases). TRBV23-1 is treated as an ORF (open reading frame) with a function not yet certain. The material sequenced was CD4+ or CD8+ T cells sorted from blood, taken in a trial of the OX40 agonist ivuxolimab. The source is an adult with an advanced solid tumor such as melanoma, head and neck, liver or kidney cancer. The CDR3 sequence: CASIPKGEQGDQPQHF. The DNA of the CDR3 is TGCGCCAGCATCCCAAAGGGGGAACAGGGTGACCAGCCCCAGCATTTT.